Listed below are T cell receptor beta chains from one sample, sequenced in a study of blood T cell repertoires in COVID-19. Measured with immunoSEQ multiplex PCR; TCRdb has only the in-frame clones, and not every one. The sample records about 270,000 clones, 84% being singletons. The material sequenced was peripheral blood. The origin of the receptors is a human donor in a cohort sampled during active COVID-19. Both conserved end residues are part of each CDR3. A D gene is named only where the DNA matches it firmly.

D gene	V gene	J gene	CDR3 DNA	CDR3 protein
-	TRBV21-1	TRBJ2-5	TGTGCCAGCATGGGGGGACTACCCCCGTGGGAGACCCAGTACTTC	CASMGGLPPWETQYF
TRBD1	TRBV19	TRBJ2-7	TGTGCCAGTAAGGTGAAAGGGGGCCCTACCTACGAGCAGTACTTC	CASKVKGGPTYEQYF
TRBD2	TRBV6-2/TRBV6-3	TRBJ2-7	TGTGCCAGCGGTTCCGGGACTAGCGTCAACGAGCAGTACTTC	CASGSGTSVNEQYF
TRBD1	TRBV18	TRBJ2-1	TGTGCCAGCTCAAGGGACAGGGTAGCATCCTACAATGAGCAGTTCTTC	CASSRDRVASYNEQFF
TRBD1	TRBV7-2	TRBJ1-5	TGTGCCAGCAGCCAAGACAGGGTTGTATCTCAGCCCCAGCATTTT	CASSQDRVVSQPQHF
TRBD1	TRBV7-9	TRBJ2-1	TGTGCCAGCAGCCCTAGAGGTCTGACAGGGTATAATGAGCAGTTCTTC	CASSPRGLTGYNEQFF
TRBD2	TRBV4-2	TRBJ2-1	TGTGCCAGCAGCCAAGATTCCCTAGCGGCTACCTACAATGAGCAGTTCTTC	CASSQDSLAATYNEQFF
-	TRBV28	TRBJ1-3	TGTGCCAGCAGATTCGGTAACACCATATATTTT	CASRFGNTIYF
-	TRBV3-1/TRBV3-2	TRBJ2-2	TGTGCCAGCAACGCCGGGGGTACGGGGGACGGGGAGCTGTTTTTT	CASNAGGTGDGELFF
-	TRBV7-8	TRBJ1-5	TGTGCCAGCAGCCAGGACTCCCCCAATCAGCCCCAGCATTTT	CASSQDSPNQPQHF